This TCR beta chain was found in a study of response to subunit inactivated influenza vaccine. TCRdb reprocessed the RT-PCR reads via MiXCR and lists one record per CDR3 protein. The sample holds around 200,000 distinct CDR3 sequences, 9.5% to 15% seen once. CDR3 length equals 14 residues. Trimming left V 0 bases short and J 5 bases short, with 11 bases between. Germline V gene data show CDR1 as SGDLS and CDR2 as YYNGEE. These data were also reused for a study on T cells expressing NK-cell markers. That paper adds: Template switching by 5'RACE with UMIs generated the TCR beta cDNA. For a handful of donors, the dominant NKG2C+ clonotypes made up roughly 1.0-7.5% of their CD8+ T cells. Similarly, these clonotypes led the CD3+CD56-NKG2C+ fraction as well in a few donors.

Sequencing used CD8+ T cells sorted from PBMCs, obtained roughly 12 days after vaccination. This receptor was taken from a man in his forties or fifties who received an inactivated influenza vaccine. The chain carries TRBV9 and TRBJ2-5; D is perhaps TRBD2 (5 bases). The CDR3 nucleotides read TGTGCCAGCAGCGTAGGTTCGGAGGTCGAGACCCAGTACTTC. It codes for CASSVGSEVETQYF.